The present T cell receptor beta chain was sequenced within a study of beta chain features in type 1 diabetes. In its sample, this clone was seen a few times. CDR1 is LGHNA, CDR2 YNFKEQ, per germline. V was pared by 1 base and J by 2 bases, with 27 bases between. The CDR3 covers 20 residues. Reverse transcription of all isolated RNA meant that expressed TCRB transcripts were sequenced. Using immunoSEQ multiplex PCR, the repertoire was profiled, and TCRdb retains in-frame clones only, with some absent. The data contain more than 300,000 clones, over 12% of them seen just once; the ten biggest clones take up under 0.02%.

The chain joins TRBV4-2 to TRBJ2-7, with D possibly matching TRBD1 (6 bases). This TCR derives from a woman aged 18-29 years in good health. Sequences were obtained from naive CD4+ T cells from blood. The CDR3 protein is CASSQVFTRLRQADPYEQYF. CDR3 sequence (DNA): TGTGCCAGCAGCCAAGTTTTCACTAGGCTCCGACAGGCTGATCCCTACGAGCAGTACTTC.